What follows are 20 T cell receptor beta chains derived from one specimen sequenced in a study of blood T cell repertoires in COVID-19. The repertoire was sequenced with immunoSEQ multiplex PCR; TCRdb's copy has only in-frame clones and lacks some. This table has some 70,000 clones, 85% appearing once. Sequencing was performed on peripheral blood. These receptors were taken from a man older than 75 with acute or convalescent COVID-19.

The gene calls are TRBV5-1 and TRBJ1-1; the D gene is possibly TRBD1 (6 bases). Germline assignment: CDR1 SGHRS and CDR2 YFSETQ. V was cut by 4 bases and J by 2 bases, with 18 bases left in between. The CDR3 sequence is 16 residues long. The CDR3 here is CASSPQQGGGNTEAFF. CDR3 coding DNA: TGCGCCAGCAGCCCCCAACAGGGCGGGGGCAACACTGAAGCTTTCTTT.

The chain uses TRBV25-1 and TRBJ2-5; D is uncertain. The CDR3 covers 15 residues. V lost 3 bases and J lost 5, with 16 bases in between. Germline CDR1 is MGHDK and CDR2 is SYGVNS. The CDR3 DNA reads TGTGCCAGCAGTGATCGGAGTCTTCGTGGGGAGACCCAGTACTTC. It codes for CASSDRSLRGETQYF. The full variable domain, in which reference TRBV25-1 and TRBJ2-5 provide the parts outside the CDR3, is EADIYQTPRYLVIGTGKKITLECSQTMGHDKMYWYQQDPGMELHLIHYSYGVNSTEKGDLSSESTVSRIRTEHFPLTLESARPSHTSQYLCASSDRSLRGETQYFGPGTRLLVL.

V gene TRBV7-6 combines with J gene TRBJ1-3; 8 bases are shared with TRBD1. Germline lookup yields CDR1 SGHVS and CDR2 FNYEAQ. With 6 bases clipped from V and 3 bases from J, the junction kept 7 bases outside the gene matches. CDR3 length: 15 residues. The CDR3 here is CASSRTGGGGNTIYF. DNA for the CDR3: TGTGCCAGCAGTCGCACAGGGGGTGGTGGAAACACCATATATTTT.

The chain couples TRBV7-6 to TRBJ2-5; 8 nucleotides line up with TRBD1. Per the germline V gene, CDR1 is SGHVS and CDR2 is FNYEAQ. J gave up 7 bases and V 4 bases, and 8 bases lay outside the gene matches. There are 14 residues in the CDR3. CDR3 DNA: TGTGCCAGCAGCTGGGACAGGCCTCCAGGGACCCAGTACTTC. It yields the protein CASSWDRPPGTQYF. Variable domain in full (rest from reference TRBV7-6 and TRBJ2-5): GAGVSQSPRYKVTKRGQDVALRCDPISGHVSLYWYRQALGQGPEFLTYFNYEAQQDKSGLPNDRFSAERPEGSISTLTIQRTEQRDSAMYRCASSWDRPPGTQYFGPGTRLLVL.

V gene TRBV5-1 combines with J gene TRBJ2-3; 8 nucleotides align to TRBD1. CDR1 and CDR2 from the germline V gene are SGHRS and YFSETQ. This CDR3 has 14 residues. The V segment lost 5 bases and the J segment 2 bases; nucleotides outside the gene matches: 4. The CDR3 is CASSSGQDTDTQYF. The CDR3 DNA reads TGCGCCAGCAGTTCGGGACAGGACACAGATACGCAGTATTTT. Drawing the rest from reference TRBV5-1 and TRBJ2-3, the complete variable domain is KAGVTQTPRYLIKTRGQQVTLSCSPISGHRSVSWYQQTPGQGLQFLFEYFSETQRNKGNFPGRFSGRQFSNSRSEMNVSTLELGDSALYLCASSSGQDTDTQYFGPGTRLTVL.

The rearrangement links TRBV24-1 to TRBJ2-6; D not resolved. Germline loops: CDR1 KGHDR, CDR2 SFDVKD. V was cut by 1 base and J by 0 bases, with 3 bases left in between. The CDR3 covers 15 residues. The CDR3 region is CATSDFGSGANVLTF. CDR3 in DNA: TGTGCCACCAGTGATTTCGGCTCTGGGGCCAACGTCCTGACTTTC.

The CDR3 here is CASRVPGLAGEYF. DNA for the CDR3: TGTGCCAGCAGGGTACCGGGACTAGCGGGAGAGTACTTC. The chain couples TRBV27 to TRBJ2-7, with 14 bases fitting TRBD2. The CDR3 contains 13 residues. Germline CDR1 and CDR2: MNHEY and SMNVEV (reference sequence). Trimming removed 6 bases from V and 11 bases from J; junction bases left unmatched: 6.

V is TRBV6-5 and J is TRBJ2-5; maybe TRBD1 (6 bases). This CDR3 contains 16 residues. CDR1 MNHEY and CDR2 SVGAGI come from the germline V gene. V was shortened by 0 bases and J by 4 bases, with 15 bases between the two germline ends. The CDR3 region is CASSYSGTGKGETQYF. For the CDR3, the DNA is TGTGCCAGCAGTTACTCGGGAACAGGGAAGGGAGAGACCCAGTACTTC.

The chain combines TRBV6-5 with TRBJ2-1; possibly TRBD1 for D (6 bases). V lost 6 bases and J 0 bases, leaving 6 bases between the germline ends. Germline lookup yields CDR1 MNHEY and CDR2 SVGAGI. This CDR3 comprises 13 residues. This CDR3 reads CASRTGSYNEQFF. The CDR3 nucleotides are TGTGCCAGCAGGACAGGCTCCTACAATGAGCAGTTCTTC.

The chain carries TRBV7-2 and TRBJ2-3, with 7 bases aligning to TRBD1. The CDR3 loop spans 16 amino acids. The V and J ends lost 4 bases and 4 bases, in that order; junction bases with no gene match: 11. The germline CDR1 and CDR2 sequences are SGHTA and FQGNSA. The CDR3 protein is CASSSRGTPGADTQYF. The DNA of the CDR3 is TGTGCCAGCAGCTCCAGGGGGACGCCAGGGGCAGATACGCAGTATTTT.

The chain has TRBV27 and TRBJ1-2; D remains unclear. Per germline, CDR1 MNHEY and CDR2 SMNVEV (reference sequence). This CDR3 is built from 15 residues. Trimming took off 4 bases at V and 4 bases at J, with 16 bases between the two ends. This chain's CDR3 is CASSSQPTYLYGYTF. The CDR3 bases are TGTGCCAGCAGTTCACAGCCAACATACCTCTATGGCTACACCTTC.

J is TRBJ2-1 and V is TRBV4-3; perhaps TRBD2 as D (6 bases). The CDR3 covers 16 residues. The V end was cut by 0 bases, the J end by 5 bases, with 14 bases between. Germline CDR1 LGHNA, CDR2 YSLEER. The CDR3 here is CASSQDQGTSNNEQFF. The CDR3 DNA follows: TGCGCCAGCAGCCAAGATCAAGGGACTTCAAACAATGAGCAGTTCTTC.

The chain recombines TRBV10-2 with TRBJ2-5; D possibly corresponds to TRBD2 (6 bases). The CDR3 is 17 residues long. Between the trimmed V and J ends, which lost 5 bases and 1 base, there was a span of 20 bases. The germline V gene encodes CDR1 WSHSY and CDR2 SAAADI. CDR3 coding DNA: TGCGCCAGCAGTCTTCAGGCGTACGGGAGTTTCCAAGAGACCCAGTACTTC. This translates into CASSLQAYGSFQETQYF.

This chain uses TRBV7-9 with TRBJ2-3; TRBD2 matches 7 bases. Germline trimming cut 5 bases from V and 6 bases from J; bases unmatched to any gene: 8. The CDR3 is made up of 14 amino acids. Per germline, CDR1 SEHNR and CDR2 FQNEAQ (reference sequence). CDR3 coding DNA: TGTGCCAGCAGCCGGCGACTAGCCGTGGATACGCAGTATTTT. Amino acids: CASSRRLAVDTQYF.

The V gene is TRBV2, the J gene TRBJ1-5; 8 bases line up with TRBD1. The CDR3 length is 14 residues. Germline V lookup: CDR1 SNHLY, CDR2 FYNNEI. V shed 8 bases and J 3 bases; nucleotides not matched to a gene: 6. The CDR3 is CASLGTGPNQPQHF. For the CDR3, the DNA is TGTGCCAGCCTGGGGACAGGACCCAATCAGCCCCAGCATTTT. The full variable domain, completed using reference TRBV2 and TRBJ1-5, is EPEVTQTPSHQVTQMGQEVILRCVPISNHLYFYWYRQILGQKVEFLVSFYNNEISEKSEIFDDQFSVERPDGSNFTLKIRSTKLEDSAMYFCASLGTGPNQPQHFGDGTRLSIL.

V and J are TRBV20-1 and TRBJ2-4; D is perhaps TRBD1 (5 bases). This CDR3 has 13 amino acids. In germline, CDR1 is DFQATT, CDR2 SNEGSKA (reference sequence). V was clipped by 3 bases and J by 5 bases, with 11 bases between them. DNA for the CDR3: TGCAGTGCTAGTCAGGGAAGCCAAAACATTCAGTACTTC. It is translated as CSASQGSQNIQYF.

Points on this clone: Because the CDR3's place on the DNA is in doubt, the DNA is left out and the CDR3 is given as listed by TCRdb. The rearrangement joins TRBV6-5 to TRBJ2-7; the table's TRBD1 call for D was not verified on the DNA. Germline CDR1 and CDR2: MNHEY and SVGAGI. The CDR3 has 15 amino acids, counting both end residues. This chain's CDR3 is CASSSSGQPHYEQYF.

The chain couples TRBV9 to TRBJ2-2; 7 nucleotides agree with TRBD2. V lost 0 bases and J lost 1; bases outside the gene matches: 3. The CDR3 loop spans 16 amino acids. The germline gives CDR1 SGDLS, CDR2 YYNGEE. CDR3 sequence: CASSVGGRVNTGELFF. CDR3 sequence (DNA): TGTGCCAGCAGCGTAGGAGGGAGGGTGAACACCGGGGAGCTGTTTTTT.

This clone was found once. The chain uses TRBV6-5 and TRBJ1-1; D not resolved. V lost 2 bases, J lost 2 bases, and 9 bases lay in between. The length of the CDR3 is 14 residues. The V gene's germline CDR1 is MNHEY and CDR2 SVGAGI. Here the CDR3 reads CASSYGRSNTEAFF. CDR3 coding DNA: TGTGCCAGCAGTTACGGCCGGAGTAACACTGAAGCTTTCTTT.

V usage is TRBV6-5 and J usage is TRBJ1-1; 10 nucleotides match TRBD1. From germline, CDR1 is MNHEY and CDR2 SVGAGI. Trimming cost V 0 bases and J 9 bases; bases outside gene matches: 4. This CDR3 comprises 14 residues. CDR3 region: CASSYSMGQGKAFF. CDR3 nucleotide sequence: TGTGCCAGCAGTTACTCGATGGGACAGGGGAAAGCTTTCTTT.